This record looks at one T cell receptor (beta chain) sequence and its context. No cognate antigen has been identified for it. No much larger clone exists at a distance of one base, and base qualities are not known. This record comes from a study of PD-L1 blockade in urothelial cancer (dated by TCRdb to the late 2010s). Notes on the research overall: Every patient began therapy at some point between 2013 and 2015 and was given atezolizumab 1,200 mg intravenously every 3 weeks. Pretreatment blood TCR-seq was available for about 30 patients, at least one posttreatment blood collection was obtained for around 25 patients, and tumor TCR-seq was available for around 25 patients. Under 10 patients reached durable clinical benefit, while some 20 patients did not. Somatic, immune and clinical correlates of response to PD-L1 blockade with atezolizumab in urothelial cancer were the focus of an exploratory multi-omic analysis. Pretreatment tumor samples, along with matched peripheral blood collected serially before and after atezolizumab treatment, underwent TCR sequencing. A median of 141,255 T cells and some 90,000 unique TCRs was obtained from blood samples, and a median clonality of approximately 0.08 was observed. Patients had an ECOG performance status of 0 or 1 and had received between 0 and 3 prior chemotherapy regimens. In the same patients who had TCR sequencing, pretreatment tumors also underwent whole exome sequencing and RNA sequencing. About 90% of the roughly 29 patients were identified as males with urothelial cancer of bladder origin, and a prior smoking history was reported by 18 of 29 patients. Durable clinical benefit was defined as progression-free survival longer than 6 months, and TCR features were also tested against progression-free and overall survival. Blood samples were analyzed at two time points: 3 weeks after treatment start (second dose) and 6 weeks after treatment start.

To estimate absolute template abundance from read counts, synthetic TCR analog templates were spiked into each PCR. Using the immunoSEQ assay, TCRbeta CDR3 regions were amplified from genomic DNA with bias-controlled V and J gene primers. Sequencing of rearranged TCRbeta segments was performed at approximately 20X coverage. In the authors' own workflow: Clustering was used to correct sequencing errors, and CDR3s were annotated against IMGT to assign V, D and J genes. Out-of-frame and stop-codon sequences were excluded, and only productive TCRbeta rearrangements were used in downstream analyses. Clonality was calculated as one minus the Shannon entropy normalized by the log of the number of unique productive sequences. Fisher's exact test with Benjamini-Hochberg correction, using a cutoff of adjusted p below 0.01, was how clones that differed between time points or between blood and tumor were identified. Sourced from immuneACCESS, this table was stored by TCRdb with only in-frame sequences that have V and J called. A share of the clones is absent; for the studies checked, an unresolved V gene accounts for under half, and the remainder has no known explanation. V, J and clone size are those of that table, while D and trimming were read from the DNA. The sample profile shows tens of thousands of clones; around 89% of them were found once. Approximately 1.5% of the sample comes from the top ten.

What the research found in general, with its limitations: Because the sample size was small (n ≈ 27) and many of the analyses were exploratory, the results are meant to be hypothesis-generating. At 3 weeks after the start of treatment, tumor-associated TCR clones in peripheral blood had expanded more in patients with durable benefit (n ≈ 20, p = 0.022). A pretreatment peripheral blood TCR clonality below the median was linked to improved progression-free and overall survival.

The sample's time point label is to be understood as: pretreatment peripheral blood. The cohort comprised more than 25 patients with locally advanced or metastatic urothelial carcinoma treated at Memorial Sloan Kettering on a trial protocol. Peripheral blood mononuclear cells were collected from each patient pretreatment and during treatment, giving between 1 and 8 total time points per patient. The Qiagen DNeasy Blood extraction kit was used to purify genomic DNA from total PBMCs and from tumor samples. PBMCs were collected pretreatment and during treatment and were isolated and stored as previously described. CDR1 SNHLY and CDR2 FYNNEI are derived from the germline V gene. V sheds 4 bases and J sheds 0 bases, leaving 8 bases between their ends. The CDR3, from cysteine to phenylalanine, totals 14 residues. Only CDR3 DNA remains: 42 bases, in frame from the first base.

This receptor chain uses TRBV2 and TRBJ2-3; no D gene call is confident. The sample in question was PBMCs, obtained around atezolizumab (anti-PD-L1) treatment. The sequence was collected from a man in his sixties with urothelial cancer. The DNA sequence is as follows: TGTGCCAGCAGTGGGAGTCCCAGCACAGATACGCAGTATTTT. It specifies CASSGSPSTDTQYF.